This record looks at one T cell receptor (beta chain) sequence and its context. This clone's antigen is unknown. Base qualities were left out, and no much larger clone turns up one base away. The CDR3 goes from the cysteine to the phenylalanine over 15 residues. Solely the CDR3 DNA is kept, with 45 bases framed from the first base. The germline V gene (reference sequence) specifies SGHNT as CDR1 and YYREEE as CDR2. Unmatched junction bases come to 7, with V trimmed by 4 bases and J by 8 bases. These data come from a study of cytomegalovirus exposure and HLA in healthy donors (dated by TCRdb to 2017 to 2019). About the study as a whole: An earlier analysis of about 530 of the donors reported roughly 300 Gb of sequence data and approximately 120 million unique TCR beta sequences obtained from about 170 million T cells. An earlier analysis of nearly 600 of the donors applied high-throughput TCR beta sequencing to assess whether each TCR beta V gene segment acted as functional or pseudogenic. To predict cytomegalovirus infection status, the study combined high-throughput TCR immunosequencing, statistical association of individual TCRs with disease status, and machine learning. Both class I and class II loci were covered by HLA typing, at four-digit resolution. Along with the roughly 610-subject first cohort, a separate validation cohort of more than 90 different subjects was used. Across 398 genotyped donors of the cohort, an average of roughly 230,000 unique TCR beta nucleotide sequences per donor were sequenced, and approximately 17% of those sequences were non-productive. The study aimed to test whether signatures of past pathogen exposure could be identified by cataloging public T cell receptors. A later genetic analysis took genome-wide SNP genotypes for about 55% of the 666 donors and used that subset as a discovery cohort. In the later analysis, no new phenotypic data were used to find candidate immune exposures; instead, reliance was placed on TCR beta sequences and their occurrence across donors. Typing coverage varied by locus: 629-630 donors for A, B, C, DRB1 and DQB1; around 560 for DQA1; over 600 for DPA1; around 450 for DPB1. Because of strong linkage in the cohort, four to six DR-DQ haplotypes were treated as single units for association and clustering. Every repertoire in the discovery cohort had been generated on one and the same sequencing platform. Donor age, sex, ethnicity and CMV serostatus were collected together with the repertoire data. An early release that covered 500 to 800 HLA-typed donors contained approximately 300 gigabases of sequencing data and around 80 million unique TCR sequences. The study profiled the T cell repertoires of 550 to 700 subjects by immunosequencing and related them to cytomegalovirus serostatus. Among the roughly 410 genotyped donors, around 81% belonged to the genetic ancestry cluster associated with self-reported Caucasian donors. In a later analysis, previously published TCR beta repertoires from several hundred donors were re-analyzed and high-resolution HLA genotyping was added so that TCR occurrence patterns could be studied.

Points the paper makes about the study in general: Across donors, most TCR sequences were observed very rarely, whereas some public TCRs were present in many individuals. In this cohort, only TCR beta chains were sequenced, and detectable features were limited by the absence of alpha or paired-chain data. In a later analysis, the rate of TCR association differed among HLA loci, with DRB1 alleles having the most associated TCRs and HLA-C alleles having the fewest. In the study, some 160 TCR beta chains were listed as associated with cytomegalovirus. According to a later analysis, most CMV-associated TCR beta chains appeared to be HLA-restricted, and the HLA associations seemed to be driven largely by CMV exposure. Some IMGT-functional V segments, including TRBV6-2 and TRBV6-3, could not be told apart with the 87-base-pair reads, so those segments were excluded. The authors suggested that the approach could potentially be generalized to other disease states and immunological phenotypes. According to a later genetic analysis, donors in an Asian-associated ancestry cluster had fewer N-insertions in productive TCRs than the approximately 700-donor mean. A cluster of highly shared sequence variants was judged likely to represent a technical artifact of the sequencing pipeline. Three of the identified cytomegalovirus-associated TCR beta chains were confirmed in vitro to be specific for cytomegalovirus antigens. Immune exposure information for the cohort was limited to CMV serostatus. A later analysis found that HLA-associated TCR beta chains were more clonally expanded and had lower generation probabilities than equally common non-associated chains. Specific HLA alleles were associated with roughly 16,000 TCR beta sequences at a false discovery rate of 0.05 in a later analysis. When HLA alleles, especially DR and DQ, strongly co-occurred, attributing TCR associations to individual alleles was difficult. HLA typing was unavailable for some donors at each locus, so association tests used only the typed subset. In an earlier analysis of some 640 of the donors, most TCR beta V segments were observed in productive rearrangements about 87% or about 30% of the time, broadly matching IMGT annotations. The classifier was reported to diagnose cytomegalovirus status with high specificity and sensitivity in both the original cohort and the validation cohort. The earlier analysis of some 560 of the donors excluded some 15 rarely observed V segments, including chromosome 9 orphons, because counts were too low. A further reported finding was that TCR beta sequences accurately predicted the HLA-A and HLA-B alleles for most subjects in the first cohort. In a later genetic analysis, a missense DCLRE1C variant was associated with V-gene and J-gene trimming of TCR beta chains, and the association was replicated in an independent cohort. Several of the top co-occurrence clusters appeared to be linked to parvovirus B19, influenza, CMV and Epstein-Barr virus, according to a later analysis. Roughly uniform sequencing depth across donors was assumed in presence/absence analyses, although this assumption may not hold. Linkage disequilibrium might explain the correlated functional status among segregating V segments, but an unknown experimental factor could not be ruled out.

The library was prepared using the immunoSEQ multiplex PCR assay. A mixture of 60 forward primers for TCR Vbeta segments and 13 reverse primers for TCR Jbeta segments was used in the multiplex PCR. The CDR3 region of rearranged TCR beta genes was amplified from genomic DNA with a multiplex PCR assay. The Illumina HiSeq System was used to sequence the amplified TCR beta libraries as 87-base-pair reads. Concerning the study's data processing: A later analysis counted about 76 million unique TCR beta chains across the 690 or so repertoires, and some 12 million of these chains were shared by at least two donors. A nearest-neighbor algorithm error-corrected the raw reads and collapsed the reads into unique sequences, merging closely related sequences to remove PCR and sequencing errors. Alignment of CDR3 sequences to IMGT reference sequences was used to assign V, D and J gene segments. Each retained sequence needed at least a six-nucleotide match to both a V gene segment and a J gene segment. A rearrangement was called productive if the CDR3 had no stop codons and remained in frame with V and J, and every other rearrangement was called non-productive. Following IMGT convention, CDR3 was defined as the stretch from the second conserved V-encoded cysteine up to the conserved J-encoded phenylalanine. The earlier analysis of approximately 590 of the donors excluded any sequence lacking an unambiguous match to a single V gene segment. An earlier analysis of approximately 590 of the donors called V segments functional above 56.7% productive rearrangements and segregating when the between-donor standard deviation exceeded 5%. A statistical classification framework was developed to diagnose cytomegalovirus status using the catalog of TCR beta chain sequences. V and J gene assignment, in a later analysis, came from comparing TCR nucleotide sequences with IMGT/GENE-DB human TR gene sequences. Using the TCRdist pipeline, a later analysis assigned CDR3 sequences along with most-parsimonious VDJ recombination scenarios. In a later analysis, each TCR beta chain was defined by its CDR3 amino acid sequence together with its V-gene family, and reads without a unique V-gene family were excluded. To address suspected cross-contamination and a sequencing artifact, a later analysis removed some 620 highly shared, low-generation-probability nucleotide sequences. In a later analysis, a clonal expansion index was calculated for each public chain from normalized within-repertoire ranks of inferred template counts. In a later analysis, generation probabilities were computed with a VDJ recombination model fitted to out-of-frame rearrangements, and the resulting probabilities were checked against IGoR. In a later analysis, hypergeometric tests were used to score TCR-TCR, TCR-HLA and TCR-CMV co-occurrence, with a repertoire-size bias correction applied to TCR pairs. False discovery rates were estimated in a later analysis by permuting HLA or CMV assignments 20 times. In a later analysis, co-occurring TCRs were grouped with DBSCAN, and TCRdist sequence similarity was added when clustering was performed within HLA-allele-positive subsets. Repertoires with fewer than 30,000 or more than 120,000 public chains were left out of co-occurrence clustering, as were four to six repertoires with anomalous nucleotide sharing. TCRdb stores this immuneACCESS table with in-frame sequences only. Part of the clones is absent; in the studies checked, under half of the shortfall reflects unresolved V genes, and no reason is known for the rest. V, J and clone size derive from that table, while D and trimming were established from the DNA sequence. For this sample there are about 190,000 clones; around 90% appear just once. The ten largest clones represent 1.5% to 2% of the sample.

In total, 666 healthy bone marrow donors made up the cohort. At the time of sampling, every cohort member was nominally healthy, though immune exposures that went unrecorded were likely present. The donor was CMV seronegative and belonged to the group of 350 or so seronegative cohort members. Every donor gave a peripheral blood sample, and the peripheral blood mononuclear cells from that sample were used for TCR beta sequencing. Genomic DNA was extracted from the blood cell samples with the Qiagen DNeasy Blood Extraction Kit. Sequencing was performed on PBMCs. The chain uses TRBV5-4 and TRBJ1-6; 9 bases in between match TRBD1. The receptor's source is a woman between 18 and 30 years old in good health and CMV-seronegative. Here the CDR3 is given as CASSPSRDRDSPLHF. The sequence in DNA is TGTGCCAGCAGCCCCTCCCGGGACAGGGATTCACCCCTCCACTTT.